These 20 T cell receptor beta chains share one sample of origin, sequenced in a study of T cell repertoires in cytomegalovirus infection. MiXCR, run by TCRdb on the reads, gives a single entry per CDR3 protein. The repertoire consists of about 180,000 distinct CDR3 sequences, with roughly 22% occurring once and the leading ten covering 25%. No antigen is known for these receptors. This sample comprised CD8+ T cells from cultured PBMCs, obtained from culture after CMV antigen stimulation. These receptors originate from a human donor in good health (CMV status not recorded). Some clones in this sample may be carry-over from other donors' samples.

The chain couples TRBV7-9 to TRBJ1-1; weak D call: TRBD1 (5 bases). This CDR3 contains 20 residues. V shed 8 bases and J shed 3 bases, with 34 bases lying between them. Germline-derived CDR1 and CDR2 are SEHNR and FQNEAQ (reference sequence). For the CDR3, the DNA is TGTGCCAGCCCTCACGCTGACACACGGACGGACCGTGGGGGTGACACTGAAGCTTTCTTT. Amino acid sequence: CASPHADTRTDRGGDTEAFF.

This clonotype occurred a few times. The CDR3 nucleotides are TGTGCCACCACTTTAACCCACGGCCGGGTTATAGGCTATGAGCAGTTCTTC. Translation gives CATTLTHGRVIGYEQFF. V usage is TRBV27 and J usage is TRBJ2-1; no firm D call. V was shortened by 10 bases and J by 8 bases, with 30 bases between the two germline ends. The CDR3 consists of 17 residues. Germline V gene sequence: CDR1 MNHEY, CDR2 SMNVEV (reference sequence).

This chain joins TRBV28 and TRBJ2-4, with D possibly matching TRBD2 (5 bases). This CDR3 has 11 amino acids. The ends were cut back, 7 bases at V and 7 bases at J, with 8 bases in the middle. The germline V gene encodes CDR1 MDHEN and CDR2 SYDVKM. CDR3 nucleotide sequence: TGTGCCAGCACGGGGAGTAACATTCAGTACTTC. Its translation is CASTGSNIQYF.

This clonotype has more than one count but fewer than ten. This chain joins TRBV7-6 and TRBJ2-3; either TRBD1 or TRBD2 may fit D (5 bases each). Germline loops: CDR1 SGHVS, CDR2 FNYEAQ. Trimming shortened V by 6 bases and J by 0 bases, and 13 bases separated the two germline ends. This CDR3 has 15 amino acids. CDR3 sequence (DNA): TGTGCCAGCAGTGGGACCGTTGCTAGCACAGATACGCAGTATTTT. It is translated as CASSGTVASTDTQYF.

The rearrangement links TRBV27 to TRBJ2-5, with a weak D call TRBD2 (5 bases). CDR1 and CDR2 from the germline V gene are MNHEY and SMNVEV (reference sequence). The CDR3 has 15 amino acids. Trimming pared 3 bases from V and 2 bases from J, leaving 13 bases between. DNA for the CDR3: TGTGCCAGCAGTTTGGTAGAGGGAACGCAAGAGACCCAGTACTTC. Protein sequence: CASSLVEGTQETQYF.

This clonotype occurred a few times. In DNA form, the CDR3 reads TGTGCCAGCAGCCCCGAAGGTATTGTTAGCGGAAACCCCGTGGGGGAGCAGTTCTTC. Protein sequence: CASSPEGIVSGNPVGEQFF. This chain joins TRBV7-9 and TRBJ2-1, with a tentative D call TRBD2 (6 bases). The CDR3 contains 19 residues. Per the germline V gene, CDR1 is SEHNR and CDR2 is FQNEAQ (reference sequence). Trimming shortened V by 5 bases and J by 10 bases, and 33 bases separated the two germline ends.

This clonotype was observed a few times. The chain carries TRBV7-9 and TRBJ2-7; 10 bases map to TRBD1. V gave up 5 bases and J gave up 2 bases; unmatched junction bases: 9. This CDR3 is built from 16 residues. Germline V gene lookup returns CDR1 SEHNR and CDR2 FQNEAQ (reference sequence). For the CDR3, the DNA is TGTGCCAGCAGCCCAGCCGGGACAGGGGAAACCTACGAGCAGTACTTC. Amino acid sequence: CASSPAGTGETYEQYF. Full variable domain (remainder filled in from reference TRBV7-9 and TRBJ2-7): DTGVSQNPRHKITKRGQNVTFRCDPISEHNRLYWYRQTLGQGPEFLTYFQNEAQLEKSRLLSDRFSAERPKGSFSTLEIQRTEQGDSAMYLCASSPAGTGETYEQYFGPGTRLTVT.

The chain uses TRBV12-3 or TRBV12-4 and TRBJ2-3, with D hard to call. V dropped 4 bases and J dropped 5 bases, with 10 bases sitting between them. The CDR3 has 13 residues. CDR3: CASSSENRDTQYF. Here the CDR3 DNA reads TGTGCCAGCAGTTCAGAAAATCGAGATACGCAGTATTTT.

The gene calls are TRBV7-9 and TRBJ1-1; 11 bases are shared with TRBD1. With 4 bases clipped from V and 0 bases from J, the junction kept 7 bases outside the gene matches. Looked up from germline, CDR1 is SEHNR and CDR2 is FQNEAQ (reference sequence). CDR3 size: 17 residues. The CDR3 nucleotides read TGTGCCAGCAGCTCTACCGGACAGGGGGCGATGAACACTGAAGCTTTCTTT. This encodes CASSSTGQGAMNTEAFF.

This chain connects TRBV7-8 to TRBJ2-7; 8 positions match TRBD1. V was clipped by 2 bases and J by 2 bases; unmatched bases: 8. This CDR3 is built from 16 residues. Germline-derived CDR1 and CDR2 are SGHVS and FQNEAQ. Written as DNA, the CDR3 is TGTGCCAGCAGCTTAAACTCCGGACAGGGTACCTACGAGCAGTACTTC. It translates to CASSLNSGQGTYEQYF.

This clonotype was observed at least ten times. The rearrangement uses TRBV7-6 and TRBJ2-7; D might be TRBD2 (5 bases). The CDR3 runs to 15 residues. The germline V gene has CDR1 SGHVS and CDR2 FNYEAQ. Trimming removed 5 bases at V and 6 bases at J, with 20 bases between. The DNA of the CDR3 is TGTGCCAGCAGCCACAGTCAAGCGGAACTTCGCGAGCAGTACTTC. This codes for CASSHSQAELREQYF.

This clonotype appeared a few times. The chain combines TRBV4-1 with TRBJ2-2; no firm D call. V lost 1 base and J lost 4, with 7 bases in between. Germline V gene sequence: CDR1 MGHRA, CDR2 YSYEKL. The CDR3 covers 14 residues. CDR3 coding DNA: TGCGCCAGCAGCCAAGGGTCTACCACCGGGGAGCTGTTTTTT. As protein: CASSQGSTTGELFF.

V and J are TRBV6-1 and TRBJ1-1; TRBD1 matches at 8 bases. Germline trimming cut 10 bases from V and 6 bases from J; bases unmatched to any gene: 10. Per germline, CDR1 MNHNS and CDR2 SASEGT. CDR3 length: 13 residues. CDR3 DNA sequence: TGTGCCACCAGGACAGGGACCTTGGCTGAAGCTTTCTTT. Protein sequence: CATRTGTLAEAFF.

The rearrangement uses TRBV4-1 and TRBJ2-1, with D tentatively TRBD2 (6 bases). Trimming left V 4 bases short and J 7 bases short, with 14 bases between. This CDR3 comprises 14 residues. The V gene's germline CDR1 is MGHRA and CDR2 YSYEKL. The CDR3 sequence: CASSPGELLNEQFF. In DNA, the CDR3 is TGCGCCAGCAGCCCGGGGGAACTCCTTAATGAGCAGTTCTTC.

This clonotype turned up a few times. The chain couples TRBV5-3 to TRBJ1-3, with unresolved D. TRBV5-3 is designated an ORF whose function remains uncertain. V dropped 3 bases and J dropped 0 bases, with 10 bases sitting between them. CDR3 length: 15 amino acids. The CDR3 DNA reads as TGTGCCAGAAGCTGGCGGGGTAACTCTGGAAACACCATATATTTT. Encoded protein: CARSWRGNSGNTIYF.

V gene TRBV11-2 combines with J gene TRBJ2-1; D could derive from TRBD1 or TRBD2 (5 bases each). The CDR3 is 14 residues long. Trimming removed 2 bases from V and 8 bases from J, with 13 bases in between. Looked up from germline, CDR1 is SGHAT and CDR2 is FQNNGV. CDR3 sequence reads: CASSLLGVGDEQFF. As DNA, the CDR3 is TGTGCCAGCAGCTTATTGGGGGTTGGTGATGAGCAGTTCTTC.

This clonotype was recorded once. The chain links TRBV4-1 to TRBJ2-7; the D is unclear. V lost 3 bases and J 3 bases, leaving 15 bases between the germline ends. The CDR3 has 15 amino acids. Germline lookup yields CDR1 MGHRA and CDR2 YSYEKL. DNA for the CDR3: TGCGCCAGCAGCCAGGGCCGGGTATATCGCTACGAGCAGTACTTC. This codes for CASSQGRVYRYEQYF.

The chain joins TRBV4-1 to TRBJ1-2, with D possibly TRBD1 on 5 matching bases. Germline CDR1 is MGHRA and CDR2 is YSYEKL. The CDR3 has 14 amino acids. V lost 0 bases and J lost 4, with 9 bases in between. As DNA, the CDR3 is TGCGCCAGCAGCCAAGATGGGACGGCCTATGGCTACACCTTC. It encodes CASSQDGTAYGYTF.

The chain combines TRBV27 with TRBJ1-2; D is unclear. This CDR3 is 13 amino acids long. The V gene lost 4 bases and the J gene lost 6 bases, with 12 bases spanning the gap. Germline-derived CDR1 and CDR2 are MNHEY and SMNVEV (reference sequence). The CDR3 sequence: CASSSDYGDGYTF. CDR3 sequence (DNA): TGTGCCAGCAGTTCGGATTATGGGGATGGCTACACCTTC.

In this sample, this clonotype turned up many times. V is TRBV28 and J is TRBJ1-5; the D is unclear. Germline CDR1 MDHEN, CDR2 SYDVKM. The CDR3 totals 16 residues. The V end was cut by 5 bases, the J end by 7 bases, with 21 bases between. The CDR3 sequence is CASSRITGGERQPQHF. The CDR3 DNA reads as TGTGCCAGCAGTCGTATTACGGGTGGGGAGCGGCAGCCCCAGCATTTT.